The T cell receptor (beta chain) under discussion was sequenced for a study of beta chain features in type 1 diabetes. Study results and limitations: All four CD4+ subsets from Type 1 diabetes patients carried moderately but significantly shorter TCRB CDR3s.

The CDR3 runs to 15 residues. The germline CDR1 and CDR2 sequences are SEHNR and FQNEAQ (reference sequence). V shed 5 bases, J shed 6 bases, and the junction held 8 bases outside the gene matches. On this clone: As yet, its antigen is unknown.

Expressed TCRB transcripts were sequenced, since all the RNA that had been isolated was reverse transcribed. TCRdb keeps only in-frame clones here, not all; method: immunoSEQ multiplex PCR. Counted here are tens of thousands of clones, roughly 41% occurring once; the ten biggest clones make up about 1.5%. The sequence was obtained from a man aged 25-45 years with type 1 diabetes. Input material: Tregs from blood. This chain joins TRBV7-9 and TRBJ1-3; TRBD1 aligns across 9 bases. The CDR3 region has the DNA TGTGCCAGCAGCCGCCGGGACAGGGCTGAAAACACCATATATTTT. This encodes CASSRRDRAENTIYF.